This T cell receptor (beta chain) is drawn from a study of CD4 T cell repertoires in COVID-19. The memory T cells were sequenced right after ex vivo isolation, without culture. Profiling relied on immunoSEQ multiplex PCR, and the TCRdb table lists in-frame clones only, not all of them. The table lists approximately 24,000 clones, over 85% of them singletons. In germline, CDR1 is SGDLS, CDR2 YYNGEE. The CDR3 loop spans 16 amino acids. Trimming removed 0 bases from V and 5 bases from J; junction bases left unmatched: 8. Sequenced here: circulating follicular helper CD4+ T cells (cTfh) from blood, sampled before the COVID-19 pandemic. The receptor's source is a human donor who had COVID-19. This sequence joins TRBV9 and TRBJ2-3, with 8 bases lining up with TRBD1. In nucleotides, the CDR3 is TGTGCCAGCAGCGTAGTCGGCAGGGGGCCGGGAGATACGCAGTATTTT. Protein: CASSVVGRGPGDTQYF.